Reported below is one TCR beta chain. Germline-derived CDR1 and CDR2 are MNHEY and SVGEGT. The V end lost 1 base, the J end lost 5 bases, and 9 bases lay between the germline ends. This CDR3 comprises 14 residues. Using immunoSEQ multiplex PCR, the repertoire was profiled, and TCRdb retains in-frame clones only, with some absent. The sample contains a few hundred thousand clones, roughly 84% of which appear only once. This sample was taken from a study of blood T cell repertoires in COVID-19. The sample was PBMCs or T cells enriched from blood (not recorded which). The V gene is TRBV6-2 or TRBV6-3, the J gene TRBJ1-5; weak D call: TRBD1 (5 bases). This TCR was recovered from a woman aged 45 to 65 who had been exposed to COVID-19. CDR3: CASSYWGDDQPQHF. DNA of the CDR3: TGTGCCAGCAGTTACTGGGGGGATGATCAGCCCCAGCATTTT.